This T cell receptor beta chain stems from a study of blood T cell repertoires in COVID-19. Study summary: Whether acute or convalescent, the COVID-19 samples came from the United States, Italy and Spain.

In the original processing: Reference gene primer amplification gave estimated nucleated cell counts. Sequenced by immunoSEQ multiplex PCR; TCRdb stores in-frame clones only, minus some. The DNA gave D and trimming, while V, J and clone size come from that table. Here the sample spans 150,000 to 170,000 clones, about 81% being singletons. Germline CDR1 reads SGHTA; CDR2 reads FQGNSA. This CDR3 spans 14 amino acids. Losses at the gene ends were 1 base for V and 10 bases for J; bases not matched to a gene: 6. Cohorts were assigned according to the clinical history that participants reported. The recovered donors of Cohort 3 showed two negative PCRs, clearance, or symptom resolution.

The clonotype originates from a man aged 50-60 years who had recovered from COVID-19. Sequencing used PBMCs or T cells enriched from blood (not recorded which). The V call is TRBV7-2, the J call TRBJ2-2; TRBD1 matches at 7 bases. The chain's CDR3 is CASSLGGGREELFF. CDR3 DNA: TGTGCCAGCAGCTTAGGAGGGGGCAGGGAGGAGCTGTTTTTT.